What follows are 19 T cell receptor beta chains derived from one specimen sequenced in a study of CXCR3-negative and CXCR3-positive naive CD8 T cells. All TRB cDNA libraries came from 5' RACE performed with UMI labels. Reanalyzing the 5' RACE reads, TCRdb keeps one entry per CDR3 protein, without DNA. Its clone listing holds around 8,400 distinct CDR3 sequences. The sample consisted of naive CXCR3- CD8+ T cells from blood. The subset denotes: CD45RO-CCR7+CD27+CD95- naive CD8+ T cells lacking CXCR3 (TNR3-). All receptors derive from a human donor in good health. Some clones in this sample may be carry-over from other donors' samples.

Measured by frequency, this clonotype is medium-sized. The V call is TRBV5-1, the J call TRBJ1-6; TCRdb selects TRBD1, and the lack of DNA leaves this call unchecked. In germline, CDR1 is SGHRS, CDR2 YFSETQ. This CDR3 contains 15 residues. CDR3: CASTTGTGGESPLHF. The entire variable domain, with the rest obtained from reference TRBV5-1 and TRBJ1-6, is as follows: KAGVTQTPRYLIKTRGQQVTLSCSPISGHRSVSWYQQTPGQGLQFLFEYFSETQRNKGNFPGRFSGRQFSNSRSEMNVSTLELGDSALYLCASTTGTGGESPLHFGNGTRLTVT.

This clonotype is called medium-sized based on its frequency. The chain joins TRBV5-1 to TRBJ2-2. Germline V gives CDR1 SGHRS, CDR2 YFSETQ. The CDR3 consists of 11 residues. The CDR3 is CASSLAGELFF.

The chain recombines TRBV11-2 with TRBJ2-7; TCRdb lists TRBD2, though no DNA is available to test this call. The germline CDR1 and CDR2 sequences are SGHAT and FQNNGV. CDR3 size: 13 residues. The CDR3 spells CASCFMREDEQYF. The variable domain in full, completed from reference TRBV11-2 and TRBJ2-7, reads EAGVAQSPRYKIIEKRQSVAFWCNPISGHATLYWYQQILGQGPKLLIQFQNNGVVDDSQLPKDRFSAERLKGVDSTLKIQPAKLEDSAVYLCASCFMREDEQYFGPGTRLTVT.

The J gene is TRBJ2-1, the V gene TRBV7-9; TCRdb's D gene call, TRBD2, goes unchecked for lack of DNA. Germline values: CDR1 SEHNR, CDR2 FQNEAQ (reference sequence). The CDR3 runs to 16 residues. The CDR3 region is CASSSPLTSGGNEQFF.

The rearrangement links TRBV3-1 to TRBJ2-3; there is no DNA to check the TCRdb D call of TRBD2. Germline values: CDR1 LGHDT, CDR2 YNNKEL (reference sequence). The CDR3 covers 14 residues. CDR3 in amino acids: CASSQSPGSDTQYF.

The chain combines TRBV5-1 with TRBJ2-3; the TCRdb call, TRBD2, lacks DNA for checking. CDR3 length: 15 residues. Germline V gene data show CDR1 as SGHRS and CDR2 as YFSETQ. CDR3 residues: CASTLGRLSTDTQYF.

This clonotype is identified as medium-sized (0.01 to 0.1%) from frequency. The J gene is TRBJ2-1, the V gene TRBV7-2. CDR3 size: 12 residues. The germline V gene encodes CDR1 SGHTA and CDR2 FQGNSA. Here the CDR3 reads CASSLAHNEQFF.

This clonotype is medium-sized by frequency. The chain joins TRBV29-1 to TRBJ2-1; the TCRdb D gene call, TRBD2, has no DNA to confirm it. Germline lookup yields CDR1 SQVTM and CDR2 ANQGSEA. The CDR3 sequence is 13 residues long. Here the CDR3 reads CSPRLADYNEQFF.

The gene calls are TRBV9 and TRBJ1-5. From germline, CDR1 is SGDLS and CDR2 YYNGEE. The CDR3 length is 11 residues. The CDR3 here is CASGGARPQHF.

This chain uses TRBV5-1 with TRBJ1-1; no DNA is available, so the TRBD1 call from TCRdb remains unchecked. The CDR3 sequence is 19 residues long. Germline V lookup: CDR1 SGHRS, CDR2 YFSETQ. CDR3 sequence reads: CASSLVGGTASFGGTEAFF.

This chain links TRBV20-1 with TRBJ2-1. The CDR3 is 12 residues long. CDR1 is DFQATT and CDR2 is SNEGSKA in the germline V gene (reference sequence). This CDR3 is CSAIGSYNEQFF.

The chain joins TRBV5-1 to TRBJ2-7; lacking DNA, the TRBD2 call made by TCRdb goes unchecked. Germline V gene lookup returns CDR1 SGHRS and CDR2 YFSETQ. The CDR3 covers 15 residues. CDR3 region: CASERDGRSSYEQYF.

J is TRBJ2-2 and V is TRBV7-8. CDR3 length: 11 amino acids. Germline CDR1 is SGHVS and CDR2 is FQNEAQ. This CDR3 reads CASSLDGELFF.

The genes are TRBV29-1 and TRBJ2-1; checking the TCRdb D call of TRBD1 is not possible without DNA. This CDR3 spans 12 amino acids. Germline V gene sequence: CDR1 SQVTM, CDR2 ANQGSEA. CDR3 amino acids: CSVTTGDNEQFF.

The rearrangement joins TRBV7-2 to TRBJ2-1; as DNA is missing, the TRBD2 call by TCRdb cannot be tested. CDR3 size: 16 residues. Germline CDR1 is SGHTA and CDR2 is FQGNSA. The chain's CDR3 is CASSLMTGPGWKEQFF.

This chain uses TRBV19 with TRBJ2-2. The germline gives CDR1 LNHDA, CDR2 SQIVND (reference sequence). This CDR3 region has 13 residues. CDR3 region: CASSYGNTGELFF.

Frequency places this clonotype as medium-sized (0.01 to 0.1%). The chain employs TRBV5-1 and TRBJ2-7; TCRdb returns TRBD1, unconfirmable since there is no DNA. The CDR3 length is 14 residues. CDR1 and CDR2 from the germline V gene are SGHRS and YFSETQ. This chain's CDR3 is CASSLEGQGYEQYF.

This chain links TRBV2 with TRBJ2-7; absent DNA, TCRdb's TRBD2 call cannot be checked. The germline CDR1 and CDR2 sequences are SNHLY and FYNNEI. The CDR3 contains 14 residues. CDR3: CASSITTSGYEQYF.

The V call is TRBV5-6, the J call TRBJ1-5. Germline V gene data show CDR1 as SGHDT and CDR2 as YYEEEE. The CDR3 sequence is 14 residues long. The CDR3 reads CASSSGQANQPQHF.